This is a list of T cell receptor beta chains from one sample in a study of CD8 T cells in cerebrospinal fluid in Alzheimer's disease. TCRdb reanalyzed the 10x single-cell sequencing reads, giving one entry per CDR3 protein sequence and no DNA. Across around 1,200 distinct CDR3 sequences, the top ten clones capture approximately 8.1% of the sample. Sequencing input: cerebrospinal fluid. Receptors originate from a human donor in good health. Each CDR3 is given with its conserved first and last residue. A clone size is listed for some rows: how often the clone was seen (once, few, many), or a class if it is expanded.

clone_size	v_call	j_call	cdr3_aa
medium-sized	TRBV27	TRBJ2-1	CASSLTGGYNEQFF
medium-sized	TRBV11-1	TRBJ1-2	CASSLGRGLDYGYTF
large	TRBV7-9	TRBJ2-1	CASSFNGGSGSPNEQFF
.	TRBV5-1	TRBJ2-1	CASSLDSGTAAYNEQFF
large	TRBV4-3	TRBJ1-2	CASSQVLGFPYGYTF
medium-sized	TRBV7-2	TRBJ1-2	CASSLAQGNYGYTF
medium-sized	TRBV19	TRBJ2-1	CASSPRTSGSSYNEQFF
medium-sized	TRBV3-1	TRBJ1-2	CASSQDSTGGYTF
medium-sized	TRBV2	TRBJ1-5	CASSGMGERGAIGISNQPQHF
large	TRBV20-1	TRBJ2-1	CSARDRVSYNEQFF
large	TRBV7-9	TRBJ2-7	CASRSRAGGSYEQYF
large	TRBV28	TRBJ2-5	CASRRLAGGGETQYF
medium-sized	TRBV27	TRBJ2-7	CASSPAGSDEQYF
medium-sized	TRBV7-6	TRBJ1-4	CASSQGGEKLFF
medium-sized	TRBV5-1	TRBJ2-1	CASSFFTDRVDEQFF
.	TRBV6-5	TRBJ1-6	CASSYSISVPLHF